These T cell receptor beta chains were read from a single sample in a study of T-cell reconstitution after alpha-beta-depleted transplantation in children. TCRdb used MiXCR to reprocess the PCR reads, holding one entry per CDR3 protein. The sample consists of about 360,000 distinct CDR3 sequences, 13% of them appearing once. The sample was PBMCs, taken from the stem cell graft. The receptor set was obtained from a human donor who donated a stem cell graft to a child with Fanconi anemia. Both conserved end residues are part of each CDR3. A D gene is named only where the DNA matches it firmly. Only part of the rows carry a size: once, few, many, or a class if the clone is expanded.

V gene,J gene,clone size,D gene,CDR3 DNA,CDR3 protein
TRBV6-1,TRBJ1-2,NA,NA,TGTGCCAGCAGTCCTAAGCTATATGGGTATGGCTACACCTTC,CASSPKLYGYGYTF
TRBV2,TRBJ2-5,NA,TRBD1,TGTGCCAGCAGACCCGGACAGGCAACCCAGTACTTC,CASRPGQATQYF
TRBV5-1,TRBJ1-1,NA,TRBD1,TGCGCCAGCAGCATGTACAGGGGAAACACTGAAGCTTTCTTT,CASSMYRGNTEAFF
TRBV6-5,TRBJ2-7,few,NA,TGTGCCAGCAGTTACCGGGGGGCTAGCTCCTACGAGCAGTACTTC,CASSYRGASSYEQYF
TRBV7-9,TRBJ2-7,NA,NA,TGTGCCAGCAGCTTAGCACAGGGTATGAGGTACGAGCAGTACTTC,CASSLAQGMRYEQYF
TRBV10-3,TRBJ2-4,NA,TRBD2,TGTGCCATCAGTCCTACTAGCGGGAGAGCCAAAAACATTCAGTACTTC,CAISPTSGRAKNIQYF
TRBV20-1,TRBJ2-2,NA,TRBD1,TGCAGTGCTCTAAGGACAGGTCTCGCGAACACCGGGGAGCTGTTTTTT,CSALRTGLANTGELFF
TRBV10-3,TRBJ2-2,many,TRBD1,TGTGCCATCAGTGAGAAGACAGGGACCGGGGAGCTGTTTTTT,CAISEKTGTGELFF
TRBV4-3,TRBJ1-1,few,TRBD1,TGCGCCAGCAGCCAAGTAGACAGGGGGAACACTGAAGCTTTCTTT,CASSQVDRGNTEAFF
TRBV25-1,TRBJ2-1,NA,NA,TGTGCCAGCGGCCCCGGGCTAGTCGGGTTGTTCTTC,CASGPGLVGLFF
TRBV5-5,TRBJ2-2,few,NA,TGTGCCAGCGTAGACCTGAACACCGGGGAGCTGTTTTTT,CASVDLNTGELFF
TRBV6-5,TRBJ1-2,NA,NA,TGTGACAGCAGTTACCTTTCCCCAGGGGCGGTCTATGGCTACACCTTC,CDSSYLSPGAVYGYTF
TRBV18,TRBJ2-1,few,TRBD2,TGTGCCAGCTCACAAGGACTAGCGGGGGGGCCCTACAATGAGCAGTTCTTC,CASSQGLAGGPYNEQFF
TRBV7-8,TRBJ2-3,few,TRBD2,TGTGCCAGCAGCTTATTCGGCGGGGGGATCACAGATACGCAGTATTTT,CASSLFGGGITDTQYF
TRBV12-3/TRBV12-4,TRBJ1-2,NA,NA,TGTGCCAGCAGTTTAACAGAGTCTAACTATGGCTACACCTTC,CASSLTESNYGYTF
TRBV5-5,TRBJ1-5,few,NA,TGTGCCAGCAGCTTGTATGGGGGGCGGCAGCCCCAGCATTTT,CASSLYGGRQPQHF
TRBV2,TRBJ1-5,NA,TRBD1,TGTGCCAGCAGGCCCGGGACAGGGACTCAGCCCCAGCATTTT,CASRPGTGTQPQHF
TRBV4-3,TRBJ2-2,few,NA,TGCGCCAGCAGCCAAGTCAGGGAAGATAGCGGGGAGCTGTTTTTT,CASSQVREDSGELFF
TRBV6-5,TRBJ2-1,NA,NA,TGTGCCAGCAGTTACTTGGGGGAGTGGTACAATGAGCAGTTCTTC,CASSYLGEWYNEQFF
TRBV4-3,TRBJ2-7,many,NA,TGCGCCAGCAGACAAGTTATACAGGGAGGATACGAGCAGTACTTC,CASRQVIQGGYEQYF
TRBV12-3/TRBV12-4,TRBJ2-1,many,TRBD2,TGTGCCAGCAGTTTATTCCTAGCGGGGGACAATGAGCAGTTCTTC,CASSLFLAGDNEQFF
TRBV3-1,TRBJ2-5,many,TRBD2,TGTGCCAGCAGCCCGGGACTAGCGGACCCCACCCAGTACTTC,CASSPGLADPTQYF
TRBV27,TRBJ2-3,NA,NA,TGTGCCAGCAGTTCCTACGACACAGATACGCAGTATTTT,CASSSYDTDTQYF
TRBV18,TRBJ2-1,few,TRBD1,TGTGCCAGCTCAGTGGGACAGGGAGGAATAAATGAGCAGTTCTTC,CASSVGQGGINEQFF
TRBV12-3/TRBV12-4,TRBJ1-5,many,NA,TGTGCCAGCAGTTTCTCTGAGCGACAGCCCCAGCATTTT,CASSFSERQPQHF
TRBV20-1,TRBJ2-3,few,TRBD1,TGCAGTGCTAGAGCAGGGGGCATGGCAGATACGCAGTATTTT,CSARAGGMADTQYF
TRBV30,TRBJ1-1,few,NA,TGTGCCTGGATGGCGGGGGGATTTGAAGCTTTCTTT,CAWMAGGFEAFF
TRBV3-1,TRBJ2-7,few,NA,TGTGCCAGCAGCCAAGAGGGCAGGGGTCACGAGCAGTACTTC,CASSQEGRGHEQYF
TRBV7-2,TRBJ2-6,few,NA,TGTGCCAGCAGCTTTAATGCAGGCGACTCTGGGGCCAACGTCCTGACTTTC,CASSFNAGDSGANVLTF
TRBV20-1,TRBJ1-2,NA,NA,TGCAGTGTTACGGGGGAGATGCTGAGTGGCTACACCTTC,CSVTGEMLSGYTF
TRBV5-1,TRBJ1-1,many,NA,TGCGCCAGCAGCTCGGCACAGGGGAACACTGAAGCTTTCTTT,CASSSAQGNTEAFF
TRBV29-1,TRBJ2-1,NA,NA,TGCAGCGTTGACGGGACAGAGCAGTTCTTC,CSVDGTEQFF
TRBV6-4,TRBJ2-1,few,NA,TGTGCCAGCAGTGACAGGGCGGCCTACAATGAGCAGTTCTTC,CASSDRAAYNEQFF
TRBV5-1,TRBJ1-2,few,NA,TGCGCCAGCAGCTTGTTCGGAACGGCGGGCTACACCTTC,CASSLFGTAGYTF
TRBV19,TRBJ1-1,NA,TRBD1,TGTGCCAGTCGATCCAGGGGGCCGACCACTGAAGCTTTCTTT,CASRSRGPTTEAFF
TRBV7-2,TRBJ2-5,NA,NA,TGTGGATCTGTCTTGGGGCCTATCCAAGAGACCCAGTACTTC,CGSVLGPIQETQYF
TRBV6-1,TRBJ1-1,many,NA,TGTGCCAGCAGTCCCAGACAGGCGATGAACACTGAAGCTTTCTTT,CASSPRQAMNTEAFF
TRBV12-3/TRBV12-4,TRBJ1-2,many,TRBD1,TGCGCCAGCAGCTTGGGGACAGGAGGAGGCTACACCTTC,CASSLGTGGGYTF
TRBV12-3/TRBV12-4,TRBJ1-6,many,NA,TGTGCCAGCAGTTTTAGTTTTAATTCACCCCTCCACTTT,CASSFSFNSPLHF
TRBV30,TRBJ2-1,NA,TRBD2,TGTGCCTGGAGCACTAGCGGGGGAAAAAATGAGCAGTTCTTC,CAWSTSGGKNEQFF
TRBV2,TRBJ1-1,NA,TRBD1,TGTGCCAGCAGTCCCATTGGGGACAGTTCAGCTTTCTTT,CASSPIGDSSAFF
TRBV12-3/TRBV12-4,TRBJ1-1,NA,NA,TGTGCCAGCAGGGGGCCTCGACTGAACACTGAAGCTTTCTTT,CASRGPRLNTEAFF
TRBV4-3,TRBJ2-2,few,TRBD2,TGCGCCAGCAGCCAGGAACTAGCGGGGCCAAACACCGGGGAGCTGTTTTTT,CASSQELAGPNTGELFF
TRBV5-1,TRBJ2-1,many,TRBD1,TGCGCCAGCAGCTTGGTAGAGGGGGCTTACAATGAGCAGTTCTTC,CASSLVEGAYNEQFF
TRBV7-2,TRBJ2-1,NA,NA,TGTGCCAGCAGCCCATGGACCCCCGGGAATGAGCAGTTCTTC,CASSPWTPGNEQFF
TRBV29-1,TRBJ1-1,NA,TRBD1,TGCAGCGTTGACACACAGGGGGCAACGGGGAACACTGAAGCTTTCTTT,CSVDTQGATGNTEAFF
TRBV15,TRBJ2-7,medium-sized,NA,TGTGCCACCAGCAGAGACCTATCGGGACCCGACGAGCAGTACTTC,CATSRDLSGPDEQYF